These T cell receptor beta chains were read from a single sample in a study of identical twins. TCRdb redid the calling of the 5' RACE reads with MiXCR, one entry per CDR3 protein. The table includes some 97,000 distinct CDR3 sequences, 4.5% to 6.5% detected once. Sequencing was carried out using memory T cells sorted from blood. These receptors were collected from a woman aged 45-65 years in good health. Both conserved end residues are part of each CDR3. Each record gives: J gene, clone size, D gene, V gene, CDR3 protein, CDR3 DNA. The D gene is left open where the match is weak. Not every row has a clone size; where given, it reads once, few, many or a size class.

>TRBJ2-7|many|-|TRBV7-9
CASSLASGGPQQYF
TGTGCCAGCAGCTTAGCCTCCGGAGGGCCTCAGCAGTACTTC
>TRBJ2-1|many|TRBD2|TRBV29-1
CSVVPTSGRVNEQFF
TGCAGCGTTGTCCCGACTAGCGGGAGGGTCAATGAGCAGTTCTTC
>TRBJ2-5|many|TRBD2|TRBV5-5
CASSLVAGGRGETQYF
TGTGCCAGCAGCTTGGTAGCGGGGGGCCGGGGGGAGACCCAGTACTTC
>TRBJ2-3|few|TRBD1|TRBV28
CASHGQVLTDTQYF
TGTGCCAGCCATGGACAGGTACTAACAGATACGCAGTATTTT
>TRBJ2-1|few|TRBD1|TRBV29-1
CSVSRGQGIYNEQFF
TGCAGCGTCTCAAGAGGACAGGGAATTTACAATGAGCAGTTCTTC
>TRBJ2-7|many|-|TRBV25-1
CASQLEGAYEQYF
TGTGCCAGCCAACTTGAGGGCGCCTACGAGCAGTACTTC
>TRBJ2-3|-|-|TRBV7-8
CANPRSGERVADTQYF
TGTGCCAACCCCCGATCCGGAGAACGGGTCGCAGATACGCAGTATTTT
>TRBJ2-1|many|-|TRBV3-1
CASSQDVGGYTTPFF
TGTGCCAGCAGCCAAGATGTGGGAGGTTACACAACCCCCTTCTTC
>TRBJ2-1|many|-|TRBV7-9
CASKAGAAALRDEQFF
TGTGCCTCAAAGGCGGGGGCGGCCGCCTTGCGGGATGAGCAGTTCTTC
>TRBJ2-1|many|-|TRBV5-4
CASSSGLDYNEQFF
TGTGCCAGCAGCTCAGGACTGGACTACAATGAGCAGTTCTTC
>TRBJ2-3|-|TRBD2|TRBV18
CASSPVAGEYPDTQYF
TGTGCCAGCTCACCCGTTGCGGGAGAGTATCCAGATACGCAGTATTTT
>TRBJ1-4|many|-|TRBV4-2
CASSQENSGLSVKLFF
TGTGCCAGCAGCCAAGAGAATTCGGGACTCTCTGTAAAACTGTTTTTT
>TRBJ2-5|-|-|TRBV5-1
CASSLEGGLFRETQYF
TGCGCCAGCAGCTTGGAGGGGGGCCTATTCCGAGAGACCCAGTACTTC
>TRBJ2-7|many|TRBD2|TRBV27
CASRGLAGAHTRGYEQYF
TGTGCCAGCAGGGGACTAGCGGGAGCCCACACACGAGGTTACGAGCAGTACTTC